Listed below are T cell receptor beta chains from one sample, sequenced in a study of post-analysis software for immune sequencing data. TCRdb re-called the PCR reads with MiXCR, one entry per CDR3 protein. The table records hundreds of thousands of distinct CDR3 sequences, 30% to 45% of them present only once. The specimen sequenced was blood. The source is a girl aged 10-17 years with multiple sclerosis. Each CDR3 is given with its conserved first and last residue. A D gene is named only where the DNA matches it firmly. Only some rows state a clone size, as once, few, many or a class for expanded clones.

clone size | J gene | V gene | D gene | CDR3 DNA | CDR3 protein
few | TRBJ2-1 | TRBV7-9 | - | TGTGCCAGCAGCTTCCCGGGGCCGGGTAACCCTTCATACAATGAGCAGTTCTTC | CASSFPGPGNPSYNEQFF
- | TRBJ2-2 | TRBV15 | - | TGTGCCACCAGCAGAGAACCCCCCGGGGTTGACGCCGGGGAGCTGTTTTTT | CATSREPPGVDAGELFF
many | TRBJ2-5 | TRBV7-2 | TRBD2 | TGTGCCAGCAGCTTCGGGACTAGGGAGACCCAGTACTTC | CASSFGTRETQYF
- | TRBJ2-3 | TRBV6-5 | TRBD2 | TGTGCCAGCAGTACGGCTAGCGGGGGGACAGATACGCAGTATTTT | CASSTASGGTDTQYF
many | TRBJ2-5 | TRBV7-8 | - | TGTGCCAGCAGCTTAGCGACCGGTGTTAAGACCCAGTACTTC | CASSLATGVKTQYF
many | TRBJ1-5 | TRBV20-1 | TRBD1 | TGCAGTGCAGCAAGGGGACAGGCGATCAATCAGCCCCAGCATTTT | CSAARGQAINQPQHF
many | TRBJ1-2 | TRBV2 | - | TGTGCCAGCATTCTGAGGGGGGCGCCGGGAGGCTACACCTTC | CASILRGAPGGYTF
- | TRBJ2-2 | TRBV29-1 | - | TGCAGCGTTTTGGGTGGGCCGAACGAAAGCACCGGCGAGCTGTTTTTT | CSVLGGPNESTGELFF
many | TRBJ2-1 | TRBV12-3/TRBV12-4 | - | TGTGCCAGCAGAGTGCCAGCCGATGAGCAGTTCTTC | CASRVPADEQFF
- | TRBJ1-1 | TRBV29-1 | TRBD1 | TGCAGCGTAGCCTACAGGGGGCGCCGGGGCACTGAAGCTTTCTTT | CSVAYRGRRGTEAFF
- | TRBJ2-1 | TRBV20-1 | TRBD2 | TGCAGTGCTAGAGCACTAGCGGGGGACAATGAGCAGTTCTTC | CSARALAGDNEQFF
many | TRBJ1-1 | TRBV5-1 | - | TGCGCCAGCTCGGGGGGCAGTGCCACTGAAGCTTTCTTT | CASSGGSATEAFF
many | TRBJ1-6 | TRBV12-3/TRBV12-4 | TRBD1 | TGTGCCAGCAGTCCGCGGACAGGGTTTAATTCACCCCTCCACTTT | CASSPRTGFNSPLHF
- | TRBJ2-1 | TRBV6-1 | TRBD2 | TGTGCCAGCAGTTCCAGACTAGCGGGAGCGAATGAGCAGTTCTTC | CASSSRLAGANEQFF
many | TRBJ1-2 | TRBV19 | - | TGTGCCAGTAGTAGGGCTCCGAGCGCATATGGCTACACCTTC | CASSRAPSAYGYTF
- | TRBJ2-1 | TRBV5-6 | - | TGTGCCAGCACCAACAGGGTCACTTACAATGAGCAGTTCTTC | CASTNRVTYNEQFF
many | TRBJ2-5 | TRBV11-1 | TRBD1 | TGTGCCTGTTCGGGACAGGATGTTATGTTACAAGAGACCCAGTACTTC | CACSGQDVMLQETQYF
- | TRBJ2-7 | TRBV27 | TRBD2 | TGTGCCAGCAGTTTAGCAGCGGGAGGCTACGAGCAGTACTTC | CASSLAAGGYEQYF
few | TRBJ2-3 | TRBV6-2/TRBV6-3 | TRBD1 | TGTGCCAGCAGGACCAGGGGGACCACAGATACGCAGTATTTT | CASRTRGTTDTQYF
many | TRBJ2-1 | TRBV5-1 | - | TGCGCCAGCAGCCCCCAATCAATTCTAGCTCTCACCAACAATGAGCAGTTCTTC | CASSPQSILALTNNEQFF
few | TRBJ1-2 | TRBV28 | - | TGTGCCAGCAGATGGGGACGGGCTAACTATGGCTACACCTTC | CASRWGRANYGYTF
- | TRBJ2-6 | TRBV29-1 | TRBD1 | TGCAGCGTTGTGGACAGGGGTAGAACTGGGGCCAACGTCCTGACTTTC | CSVVDRGRTGANVLTF
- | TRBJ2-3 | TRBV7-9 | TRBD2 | TGTGCCAGCAGCTTCAGCGGGAGAGTCTCGCGGGATACGCAGTATTTT | CASSFSGRVSRDTQYF
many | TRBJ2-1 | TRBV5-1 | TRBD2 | TGCGCCAGCAGCTTGAGACCCCGGGAGGGTGAGTTCTTC | CASSLRPREGEFF